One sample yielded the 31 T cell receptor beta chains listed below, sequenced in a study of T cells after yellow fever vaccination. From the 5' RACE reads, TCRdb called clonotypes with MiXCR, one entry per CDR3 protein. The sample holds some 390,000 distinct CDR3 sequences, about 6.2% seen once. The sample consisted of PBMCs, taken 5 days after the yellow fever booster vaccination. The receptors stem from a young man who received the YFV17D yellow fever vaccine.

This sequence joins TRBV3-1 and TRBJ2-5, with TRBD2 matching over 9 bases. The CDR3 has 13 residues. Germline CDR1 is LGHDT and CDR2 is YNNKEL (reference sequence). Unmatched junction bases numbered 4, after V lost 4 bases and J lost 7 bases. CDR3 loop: CASSLAGVGTQYF. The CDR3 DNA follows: TGTGCCAGCAGCCTAGCGGGAGTCGGGACCCAGTACTTC.

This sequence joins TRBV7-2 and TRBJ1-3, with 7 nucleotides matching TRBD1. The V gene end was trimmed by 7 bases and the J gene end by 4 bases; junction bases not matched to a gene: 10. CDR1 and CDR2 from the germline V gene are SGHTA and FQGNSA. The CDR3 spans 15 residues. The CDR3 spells CASTVKRGLGNTIYF. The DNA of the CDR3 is TGTGCCAGCACCGTTAAGAGGGGGCTCGGAAACACCATATATTTT.

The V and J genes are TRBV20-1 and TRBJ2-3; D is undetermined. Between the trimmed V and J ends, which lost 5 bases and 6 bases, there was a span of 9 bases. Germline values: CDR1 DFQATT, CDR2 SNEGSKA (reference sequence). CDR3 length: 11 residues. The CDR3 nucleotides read TGCAGTGCTGCCCCGTCGGATACGCAGTATTTT. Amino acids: CSAAPSDTQYF.

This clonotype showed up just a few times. The CDR3 coding sequence is TGTGCCAGCAGTCCGATAGCGGGAGGAGTCCAAGAGACCCAGTACTTC. This translates into CASSPIAGGVQETQYF. V and J are TRBV28 and TRBJ2-5; TRBD2 agrees at 10 bases. Germline V lookup: CDR1 MDHEN, CDR2 SYDVKM. With V trimmed by 5 bases and J by 1 base, 7 bases remained unmatched. The CDR3 sequence is 16 residues long.

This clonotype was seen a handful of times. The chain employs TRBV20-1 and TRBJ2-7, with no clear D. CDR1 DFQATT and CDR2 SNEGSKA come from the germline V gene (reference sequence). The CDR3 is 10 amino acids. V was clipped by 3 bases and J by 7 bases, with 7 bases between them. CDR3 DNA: TGCAGTGCTAGCCGCGGTGAGCAGTACTTC. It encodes CSASRGEQYF.

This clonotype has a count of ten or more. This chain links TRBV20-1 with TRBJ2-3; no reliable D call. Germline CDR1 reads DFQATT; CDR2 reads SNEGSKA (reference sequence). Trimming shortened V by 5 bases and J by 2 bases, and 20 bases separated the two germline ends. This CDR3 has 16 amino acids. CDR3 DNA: TGCAGTGCTCCCAGGACGGAGCGAAGGAACACAGATACGCAGTATTTT. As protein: CSAPRTERRNTDTQYF.

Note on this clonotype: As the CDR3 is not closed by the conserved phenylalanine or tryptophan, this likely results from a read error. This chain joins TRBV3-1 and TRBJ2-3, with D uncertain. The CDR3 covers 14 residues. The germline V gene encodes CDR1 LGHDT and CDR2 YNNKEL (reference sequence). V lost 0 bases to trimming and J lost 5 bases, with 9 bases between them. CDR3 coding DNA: TGTGCCAGCAGCCAAGATGGTGCCAGAGATACGCAGTATTAT. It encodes CASSQDGARDTQYY.

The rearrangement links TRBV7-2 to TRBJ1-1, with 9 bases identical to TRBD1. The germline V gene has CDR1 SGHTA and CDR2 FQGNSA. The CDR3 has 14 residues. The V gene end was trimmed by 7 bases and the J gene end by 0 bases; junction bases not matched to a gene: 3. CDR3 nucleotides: TGTGCCAGCAACAGGGGGCTCTTGAACACTGAAGCTTTCTTT. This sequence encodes CASNRGLLNTEAFF.

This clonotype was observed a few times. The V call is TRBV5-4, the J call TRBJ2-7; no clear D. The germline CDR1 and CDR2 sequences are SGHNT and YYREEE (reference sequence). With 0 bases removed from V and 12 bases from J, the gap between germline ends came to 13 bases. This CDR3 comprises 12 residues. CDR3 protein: CASSLDSQRRYF. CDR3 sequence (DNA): TGTGCCAGCAGCTTGGATTCCCAGCGCCGGTACTTC.

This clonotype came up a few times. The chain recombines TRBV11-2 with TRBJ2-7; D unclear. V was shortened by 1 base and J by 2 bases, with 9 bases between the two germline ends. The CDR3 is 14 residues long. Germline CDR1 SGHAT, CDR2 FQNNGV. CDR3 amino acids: CASSLGRLTYEQYF. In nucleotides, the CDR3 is TGTGCCAGCAGCTTAGGGCGGCTTACCTACGAGCAGTACTTC. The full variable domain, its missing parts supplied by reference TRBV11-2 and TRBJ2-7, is EAGVAQSPRYKIIEKRQSVAFWCNPISGHATLYWYQQILGQGPKLLIQFQNNGVVDDSQLPKDRFSAERLKGVDSTLKIQPAKLEDSAVYLCASSLGRLTYEQYFGPGTRLTVT.

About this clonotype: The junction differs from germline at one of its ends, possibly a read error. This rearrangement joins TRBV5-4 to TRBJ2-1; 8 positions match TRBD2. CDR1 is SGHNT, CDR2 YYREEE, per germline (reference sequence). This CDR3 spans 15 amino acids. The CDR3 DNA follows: TGTGCCATCAGCCCAGGGACTAGGATCGGCAATGAGCAGTTCTTC. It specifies CAISPGTRIGNEQFF.

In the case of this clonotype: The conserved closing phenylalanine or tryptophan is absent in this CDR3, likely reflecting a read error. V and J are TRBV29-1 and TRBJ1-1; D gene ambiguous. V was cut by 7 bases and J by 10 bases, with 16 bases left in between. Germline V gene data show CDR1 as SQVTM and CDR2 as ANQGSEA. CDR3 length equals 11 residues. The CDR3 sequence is CSATSNEGAFL. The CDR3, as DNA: TGCAGCGCGACATCCAACGAGGGAGCTTTCCTT.

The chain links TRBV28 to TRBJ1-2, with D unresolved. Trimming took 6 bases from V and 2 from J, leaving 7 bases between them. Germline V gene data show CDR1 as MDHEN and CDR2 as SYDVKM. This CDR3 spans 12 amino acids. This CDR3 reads CASRTRNYGYTF. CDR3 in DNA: TGTGCCAGCAGAACCAGGAACTATGGCTACACCTTC.

CDR3 residues: CASSFRAGVYEQYF. The CDR3 DNA follows: TGTGCCAGCAGCTTCCGTGCGGGGGTATACGAGCAGTACTTC. The gene calls are TRBV7-9 and TRBJ2-7; 7 bases align to TRBD2. V shed 3 bases and J 4 bases; nucleotides not matched to a gene: 6. CDR1 and CDR2 from the germline V gene are SEHNR and FQNEAQ (reference sequence). This CDR3 is built from 14 residues.

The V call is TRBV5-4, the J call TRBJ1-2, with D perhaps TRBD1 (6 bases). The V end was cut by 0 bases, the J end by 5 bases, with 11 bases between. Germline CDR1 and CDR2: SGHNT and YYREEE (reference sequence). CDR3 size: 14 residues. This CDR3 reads CASSLDREAYGYTF. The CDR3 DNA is TGTGCCAGCAGCTTGGACAGGGAGGCGTATGGCTACACCTTC.

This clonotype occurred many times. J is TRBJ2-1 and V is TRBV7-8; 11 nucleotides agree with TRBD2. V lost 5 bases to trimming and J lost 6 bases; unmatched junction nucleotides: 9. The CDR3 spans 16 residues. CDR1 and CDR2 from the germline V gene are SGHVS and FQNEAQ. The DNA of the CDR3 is TGTGCCAGCAGCCTACCGACTAGCGGGACTTTCAATGAGCAGTTCTTC. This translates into CASSLPTSGTFNEQFF.

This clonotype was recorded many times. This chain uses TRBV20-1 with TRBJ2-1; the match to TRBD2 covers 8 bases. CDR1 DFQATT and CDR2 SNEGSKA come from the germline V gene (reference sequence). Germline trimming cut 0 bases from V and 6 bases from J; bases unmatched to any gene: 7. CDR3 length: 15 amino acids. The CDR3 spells CSARDPGGHLNEQFF. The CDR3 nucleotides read TGCAGTGCTAGAGATCCGGGAGGGCATCTCAATGAGCAGTTCTTC.

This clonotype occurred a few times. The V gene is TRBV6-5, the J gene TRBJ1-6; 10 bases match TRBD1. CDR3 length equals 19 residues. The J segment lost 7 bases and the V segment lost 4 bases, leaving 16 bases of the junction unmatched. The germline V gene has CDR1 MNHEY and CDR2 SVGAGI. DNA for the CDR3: TGTGCCAGCAGTTCCCTCGGGGGACAGGGGATTGGAGGAAATTCACCCCTCCACTTT. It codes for CASSSLGGQGIGGNSPLHF.

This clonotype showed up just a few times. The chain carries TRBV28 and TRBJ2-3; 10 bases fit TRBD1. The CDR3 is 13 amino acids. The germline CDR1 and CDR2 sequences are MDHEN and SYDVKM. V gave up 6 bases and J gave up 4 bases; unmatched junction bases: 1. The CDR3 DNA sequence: TGTGCCAGCAGAGGACAGGGGGCAGATACGCAGTATTTT. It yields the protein CASRGQGADTQYF.

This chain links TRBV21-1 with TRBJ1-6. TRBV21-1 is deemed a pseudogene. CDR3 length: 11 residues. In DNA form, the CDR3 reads TGTGCCAGCAGCGAAAGACACTCGCTCCACTTT. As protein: CASSERHSLHF.

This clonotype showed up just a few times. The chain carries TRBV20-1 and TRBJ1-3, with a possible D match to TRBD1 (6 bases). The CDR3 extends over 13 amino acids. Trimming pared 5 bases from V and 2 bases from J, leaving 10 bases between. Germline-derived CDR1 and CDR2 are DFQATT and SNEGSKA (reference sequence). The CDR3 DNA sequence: TGCAGTGCTGCTACAGGGACTGGAAACACCATATATTTT. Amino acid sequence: CSAATGTGNTIYF.

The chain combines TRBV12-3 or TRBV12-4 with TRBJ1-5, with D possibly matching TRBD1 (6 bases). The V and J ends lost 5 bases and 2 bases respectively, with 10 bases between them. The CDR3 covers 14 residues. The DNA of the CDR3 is TGTGCCAGCAGTACCAGACAGGGCAATCAGCCCCAGCATTTT. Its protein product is CASSTRQGNQPQHF.

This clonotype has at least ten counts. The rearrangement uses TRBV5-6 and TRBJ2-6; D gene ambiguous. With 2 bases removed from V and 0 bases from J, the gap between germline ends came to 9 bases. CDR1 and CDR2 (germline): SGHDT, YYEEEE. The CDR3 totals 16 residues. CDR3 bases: TGTGCCAGCAGCTTTCGAGTTAGCTCTGGGGCCAACGTCCTGACTTTC. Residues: CASSFRVSSGANVLTF.

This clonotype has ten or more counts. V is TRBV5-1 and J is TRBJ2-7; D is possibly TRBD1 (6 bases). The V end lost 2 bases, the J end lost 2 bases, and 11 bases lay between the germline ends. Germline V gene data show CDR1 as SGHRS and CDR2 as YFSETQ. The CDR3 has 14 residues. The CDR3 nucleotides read TGCGCCAGCAGCTTCGAACAGGGAGCCTACGAGCAGTACTTC. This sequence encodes CASSFEQGAYEQYF.

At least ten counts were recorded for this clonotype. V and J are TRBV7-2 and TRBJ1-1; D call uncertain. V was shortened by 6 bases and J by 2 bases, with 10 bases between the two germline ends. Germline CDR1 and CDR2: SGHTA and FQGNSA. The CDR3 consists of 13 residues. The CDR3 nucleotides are TGTGCCAGCAGTTTAAACCAAAACACTGAAGCTTTCTTT. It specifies CASSLNQNTEAFF.

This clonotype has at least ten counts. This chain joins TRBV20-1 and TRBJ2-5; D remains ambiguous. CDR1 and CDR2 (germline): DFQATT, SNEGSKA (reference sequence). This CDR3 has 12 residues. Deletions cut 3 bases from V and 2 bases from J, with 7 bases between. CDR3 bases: TGCAGTGCTAGGAAACGGCAAGAGACCCAGTACTTC. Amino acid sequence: CSARKRQETQYF.

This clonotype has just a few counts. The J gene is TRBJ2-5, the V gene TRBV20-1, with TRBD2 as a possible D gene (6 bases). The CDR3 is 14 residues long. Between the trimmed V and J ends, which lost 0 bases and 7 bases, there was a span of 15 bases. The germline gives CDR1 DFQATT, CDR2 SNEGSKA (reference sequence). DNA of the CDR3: TGCAGTGCTAGAGATATGGCTAGCGTGGTGACCCAGTACTTC. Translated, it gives CSARDMASVVTQYF.

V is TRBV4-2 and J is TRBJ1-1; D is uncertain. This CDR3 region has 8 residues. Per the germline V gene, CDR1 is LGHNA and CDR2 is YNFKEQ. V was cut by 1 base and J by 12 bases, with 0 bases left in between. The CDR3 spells CASSQAFF. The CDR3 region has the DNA TGTGCCAGCAGCCAAGCTTTCTTT.

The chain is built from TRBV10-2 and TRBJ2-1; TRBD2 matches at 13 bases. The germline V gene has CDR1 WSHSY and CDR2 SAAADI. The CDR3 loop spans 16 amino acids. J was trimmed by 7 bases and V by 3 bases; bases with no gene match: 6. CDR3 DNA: TGCGCCAGCAGTGACAGGACTAGCGGGAGTCAGAATGAGCAGTTCTTC. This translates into CASSDRTSGSQNEQFF.

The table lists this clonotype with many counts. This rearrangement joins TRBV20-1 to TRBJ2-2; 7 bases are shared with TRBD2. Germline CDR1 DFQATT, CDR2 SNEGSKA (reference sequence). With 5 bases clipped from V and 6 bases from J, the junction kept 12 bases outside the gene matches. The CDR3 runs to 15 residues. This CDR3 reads CSAQDWTRSSGELFF. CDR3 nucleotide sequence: TGCAGTGCTCAAGACTGGACTAGAAGTTCCGGGGAGCTGTTTTTT.

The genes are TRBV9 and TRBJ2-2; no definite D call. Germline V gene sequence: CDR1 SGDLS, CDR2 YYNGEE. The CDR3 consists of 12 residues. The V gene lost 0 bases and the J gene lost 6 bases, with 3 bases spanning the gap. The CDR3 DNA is TGTGCCAGCAGCGTAGGATCCGGGGAGCTGTTTTTT. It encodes CASSVGSGELFF.